One and the same sample provided the 22 T cell receptor beta chains below, sequenced in a study of early T cells in non-severe SARS-CoV-2 infection. Via MiXCR, TCRdb re-called the 5' RACE reads, giving one row per CDR3 protein. This table has fewer than 45,000 distinct CDR3 sequences, approximately 5.8% appearing once. The sequenced material came from whole blood. The receptors derive from an adult who was a healthcare worker with PCR-confirmed SARS-CoV-2 infection or an uninfected control (not recorded which).

This clonotype was picked up many times. The chain is built from TRBV5-6 and TRBJ2-2; 8 bases are shared with TRBD1. Germline CDR1 SGHDT, CDR2 YYEEEE. Trimming took 0 bases from V and 6 from J; bases not matched to a gene: 7. The CDR3 consists of 16 residues. In DNA, the CDR3 is TGTGCCAGCAGCTTGGGACAGGGGATTTACGCCGGGGAGCTGTTTTTT. Amino acids: CASSLGQGIYAGELFF.

This clonotype was detected ten times or more. The rearrangement links TRBV3-1 to TRBJ2-7; D gene uncertain. V was shortened by 3 bases and J by 1 base, with 10 bases between the two germline ends. Germline CDR1 is LGHDT and CDR2 is YNNKEL (reference sequence). CDR3 length equals 14 residues. The CDR3 DNA follows: TGTGCCAGCAGCCATCCTTACGGGTCCTACGAGCAGTACTTC. Its protein product is CASSHPYGSYEQYF.

This clonotype was recorded many times. The V and J genes are TRBV3-1 and TRBJ1-1; unclear D gene. The germline V gene encodes CDR1 LGHDT and CDR2 YNNKEL (reference sequence). V lost 0 bases to trimming and J lost 1 base, with 6 bases between them. This CDR3 is 14 amino acids long. The CDR3 loop reads CASSQDLGNTEAFF. CDR3 nucleotides: TGTGCCAGCAGCCAAGATCTGGGGAACACTGAAGCTTTCTTT.

This sequence joins TRBV12-3 or TRBV12-4 and TRBJ1-2; the D gene is possibly TRBD1 (5 bases). Trimming took 3 bases from V and 8 from J, leaving 10 bases between them. The CDR3 contains 12 residues. The DNA for the CDR3 is TGTGCCAGCAGTTTTTGGGGCGCGGGCTACACCTTC. Its protein product is CASSFWGAGYTF.

There are many counts of this clonotype. The J gene is TRBJ1-5, the V gene TRBV19; 7 bases map to TRBD1. Looked up from germline, CDR1 is LNHDA and CDR2 is SQIVND (reference sequence). The CDR3 is made up of 16 amino acids. V gave up 3 bases and J gave up 2 bases; unmatched junction bases: 7. This CDR3 reads CASSIGHGTGNQPQHF. In nucleotides, the CDR3 is TGTGCCAGTAGTATCGGCCACGGGACAGGCAATCAGCCCCAGCATTTT.

This clonotype occurred many times. The rearrangement uses TRBV4-1 and TRBJ1-6; no clear D gene. The CDR3 consists of 14 residues. With 0 bases removed from V and 6 bases from J, the gap between germline ends came to 6 bases. The germline V gene has CDR1 MGHRA and CDR2 YSYEKL. The CDR3 nucleotides are TGCGCCAGCAGCCAAGAGTTCAGTAATTCACCCCTCCACTTT. This sequence encodes CASSQEFSNSPLHF.

This clonotype was seen many times. The chain carries TRBV9 and TRBJ2-7; D possibly corresponds to TRBD2 (5 bases). V lost 4 bases and J 4 bases, leaving 15 bases between the germline ends. CDR3 length equals 14 residues. In germline, CDR1 is SGDLS, CDR2 YYNGEE. The CDR3 sequence: CASSIRPRDYEQYF. The CDR3 DNA is TGTGCCAGCAGCATCAGGCCGAGGGATTACGAGCAGTACTTC.

This clonotype was observed at least ten times. The chain has TRBV19 and TRBJ1-5; the D is unclear. V was clipped by 3 bases and J by 2 bases, with 20 bases between them. This CDR3 has 18 residues. Germline V gives CDR1 LNHDA, CDR2 SQIVND (reference sequence). Here the CDR3 DNA reads TGTGCCAGTAGTATTAATAGGGCGCGGTTTGTTGGCAATCAGCCCCAGCATTTT. This encodes CASSINRARFVGNQPQHF. The full variable domain, in which reference TRBV19 and TRBJ1-5 provide the parts outside the CDR3, is DGGITQSPKYLFRKEGQNVTLSCEQNLNHDAMYWYRQDPGQGLRLIYYSQIVNDFQKGDIAEGYSVSREKKESFPLTVTSAQKNPTAFYLCASSINRARFVGNQPQHFGDGTRLSIL.

This clonotype was recorded many times. V usage is TRBV12-2 and J usage is TRBJ2-7; the table names TRBD2, a call not compared with the DNA. TRBV12-2 is marked as a pseudogene. The CDR3 is 15 amino acids. The CDR3, as DNA: TGTGCAAGTCGCTTAGTGGGCGGGAGGGCCGTGGAGCAGTACTTC. It specifies CASRLVGGRAVEQYF.

Many counts were recorded for this clonotype. This chain connects TRBV6-2 or TRBV6-3 to TRBJ2-7, with 7 bases aligning to TRBD1. Germline CDR1 and CDR2: MNHEY and SVGEGT. The V segment lost 8 bases and the J segment 12 bases; nucleotides outside the gene matches: 4. The CDR3 sequence is 9 residues long. The CDR3 region has the DNA TGTGCCAGCGGACAGGCAGGGTACTTC. The encoded protein is CASGQAGYF.

This clonotype was seen ten or more times. This chain links TRBV11-2 with TRBJ2-6; TRBD1 matches 7 bases. Germline trimming cut 5 bases from V and 1 base from J; bases unmatched to any gene: 11. The CDR3 totals 18 residues. Germline CDR1 SGHAT, CDR2 FQNNGV. This chain's CDR3 is CASSTSGTALSGANVLTF. CDR3 sequence (DNA): TGTGCCAGCAGCACGTCCGGGACAGCTCTGTCTGGGGCCAACGTCCTGACTTTC.

This clonotype was detected ten times or more. V and J are TRBV12-3 or TRBV12-4 and TRBJ1-6, with unresolved D. Trimming pared 5 bases from V and 10 bases from J, leaving 6 bases between. The CDR3 has 11 amino acids. The chain's CDR3 is CASSRNSPLHF. The CDR3 bases are TGTGCCAGCAGTCGGAACTCACCCCTCCACTTT.

In its sample, this clonotype was seen many times. The chain recombines TRBV5-1 with TRBJ1-3; D might be TRBD1 (6 bases). The V gene lost 4 bases and the J gene lost 4 bases, with 15 bases spanning the gap. The CDR3 runs to 15 residues. Per germline, CDR1 SGHRS and CDR2 YFSETQ. This CDR3 reads CASSILGAEGNTIYF. The CDR3 nucleotides are TGCGCCAGCAGCATCTTGGGGGCAGAAGGAAACACCATATATTTT.

This clonotype appeared many times. J is TRBJ1-1 and V is TRBV18, with TRBD1 identical over 8 bases. The V gene's germline CDR1 is KGHSH and CDR2 LQKENI. The CDR3 loop spans 13 amino acids. With 4 bases clipped from V and 5 bases from J, the junction kept 3 bases outside the gene matches. CDR3 nucleotides: TGTGCCAGCTCACAGACAGGGGAAACTGAAGCTTTCTTT. Amino acids: CASSQTGETEAFF.

This clonotype was detected many times. The chain combines TRBV5-4 with TRBJ1-1; D unclear. This CDR3 region has 14 residues. Germline CDR1 reads SGHNT; CDR2 reads YYREEE (reference sequence). Trimming stripped 5 bases from V and 1 base from J, with 12 bases between. CDR3 in amino acids: CASRTLGKNTEAFF. The DNA of the CDR3 is TGTGCCAGCAGGACATTGGGGAAGAACACTGAAGCTTTCTTT.

There are many counts of this clonotype. For the CDR3, the DNA is TGCGCCAGCAGCCCCCCTACGACAAGGGGAGAGACCCAGTACTTC. It translates to CASSPPTTRGETQYF. The chain combines TRBV4-1 with TRBJ2-5, with D perhaps TRBD1 (5 bases). Trimming took off 4 bases at V and 4 bases at J, with 16 bases between the two ends. This CDR3 is built from 15 residues. Germline lookup yields CDR1 MGHRA and CDR2 YSYEKL.

The sample holds many counts of this clonotype. The V gene is TRBV5-4, the J gene TRBJ2-5, with 10 nucleotides matching TRBD2. The CDR3 runs to 15 residues. Trimming removed 2 bases from V and 5 bases from J; junction bases left unmatched: 6. Germline values: CDR1 SGHNT, CDR2 YYREEE (reference sequence). The CDR3 loop reads CASSLQREGHETQYF. CDR3 nucleotide sequence: TGTGCCAGCAGCTTACAGCGGGAGGGCCACGAGACCCAGTACTTC. Supplemented by reference TRBV5-4 and TRBJ2-5, the full variable domain reads ETGVTQSPTHLIKTRGQQVTLRCSSQSGHNTVSWYQQALGQGPQFIFQYYREEENGRGNFPPRFSGLQFPNYSSELNVNALELDDSALYLCASSLQREGHETQYFGPGTRLLVL.

A few counts support this clonotype. The rearrangement joins TRBV11-2 to TRBJ2-4; no clear D. CDR3 length: 16 residues. Germline values: CDR1 SGHAT, CDR2 FQNNGV. V gave up 0 bases and J gave up 1 base, with 10 bases separating them. The CDR3 spells CASSLDSPEAKNIQYF. The CDR3 bases are TGTGCCAGCAGCTTAGATTCCCCGGAGGCCAAAAACATTCAGTACTTC.

This clonotype showed up many times. V usage is TRBV20-1 and J usage is TRBJ1-1; D remains unclear. Trimming took 3 bases from V and 6 from J, leaving 2 bases between them. Germline values: CDR1 DFQATT, CDR2 SNEGSKA (reference sequence). This CDR3 region has 9 residues. DNA for the CDR3: TGCAGTGCTAGCGCTGAAGCTTTCTTT. Translating it yields CSASAEAFF.

This clonotype was found many times. V is TRBV7-6 and J is TRBJ2-1; tentatively, D is TRBD2 (5 bases). The CDR3 runs to 15 residues. V gave up 2 bases and J gave up 5 bases, with 13 bases separating them. Germline loops: CDR1 SGHVS, CDR2 FNYEAQ. In DNA, the CDR3 is TGTGCCAGCAGCTTAATGGGTAAGAGGGACAATGAGCAGTTCTTC. Its translation is CASSLMGKRDNEQFF.

This clonotype was found many times. The chain combines TRBV6-2 or TRBV6-3 with TRBJ1-1, with D hard to call. Germline CDR1 MNHEY, CDR2 SVGEGT. This CDR3 has 14 residues. The V end lost 4 bases, the J end lost 1 base, and 10 bases lay between the germline ends. The CDR3 bases are TGTGCCAGCAGTTCCCCGTTCACGAACACTGAAGCTTTCTTT. Protein product: CASSSPFTNTEAFF.

This clonotype was counted at least ten times. The J gene is TRBJ2-7, the V gene TRBV5-1; 9 bases map to TRBD2. Germline trimming cut 1 base from V and 5 bases from J; bases unmatched to any gene: 7. The germline V gene has CDR1 SGHRS and CDR2 YFSETQ. The CDR3 sequence is 15 residues long. The CDR3 coding sequence is TGCGCCAGCAGCTTGACTAGCGGGCCCCCTGACGAGCAGTACTTC. Encoded protein: CASSLTSGPPDEQYF.